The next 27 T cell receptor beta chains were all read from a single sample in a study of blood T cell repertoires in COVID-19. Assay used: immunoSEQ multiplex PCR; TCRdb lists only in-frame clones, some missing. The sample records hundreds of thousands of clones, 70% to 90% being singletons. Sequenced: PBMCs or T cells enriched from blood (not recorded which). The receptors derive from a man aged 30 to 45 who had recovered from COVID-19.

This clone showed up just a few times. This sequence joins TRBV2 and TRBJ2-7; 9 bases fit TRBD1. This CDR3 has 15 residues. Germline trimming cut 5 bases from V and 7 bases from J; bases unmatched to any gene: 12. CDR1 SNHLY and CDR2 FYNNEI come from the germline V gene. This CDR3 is CASSTSGTGLGEQYF. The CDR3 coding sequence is TGTGCCAGCAGTACGTCCGGGACAGGGCTGGGGGAGCAGTACTTC.

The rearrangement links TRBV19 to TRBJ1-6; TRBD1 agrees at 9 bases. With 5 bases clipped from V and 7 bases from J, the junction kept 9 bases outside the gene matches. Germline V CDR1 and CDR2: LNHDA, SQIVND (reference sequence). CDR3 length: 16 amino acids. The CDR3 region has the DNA TGTGCCAGTAGTCCGGCCTGGACAGGGGCAAATTCACCCCTCCACTTT. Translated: CASSPAWTGANSPLHF.

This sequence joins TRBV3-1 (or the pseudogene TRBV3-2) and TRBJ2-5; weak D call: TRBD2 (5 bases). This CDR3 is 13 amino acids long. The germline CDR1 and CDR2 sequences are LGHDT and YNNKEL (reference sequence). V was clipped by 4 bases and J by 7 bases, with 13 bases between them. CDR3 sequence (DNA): TGTGCCAGCAGCCCGTACCCGGAGGCGACCCAGTACTTC. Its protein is CASSPYPEATQYF.

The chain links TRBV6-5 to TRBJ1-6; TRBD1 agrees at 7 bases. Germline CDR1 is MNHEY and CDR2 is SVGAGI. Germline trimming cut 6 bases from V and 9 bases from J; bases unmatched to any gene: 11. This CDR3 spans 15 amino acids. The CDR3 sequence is CASRYTGTVVSPLHF. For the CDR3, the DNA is TGTGCCAGCAGGTATACCGGGACAGTGGTTTCACCCCTCCACTTT.

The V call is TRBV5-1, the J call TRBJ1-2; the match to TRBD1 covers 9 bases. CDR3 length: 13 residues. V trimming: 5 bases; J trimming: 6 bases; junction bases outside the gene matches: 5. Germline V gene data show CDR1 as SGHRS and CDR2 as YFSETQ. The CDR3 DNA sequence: TGCGCCAGCAGTGGGACAGGGATTCATGGCTACACCTTC. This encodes CASSGTGIHGYTF.

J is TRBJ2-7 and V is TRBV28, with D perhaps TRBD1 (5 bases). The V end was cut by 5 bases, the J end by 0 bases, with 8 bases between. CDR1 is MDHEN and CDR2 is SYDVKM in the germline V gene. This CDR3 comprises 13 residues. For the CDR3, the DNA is TGTGCCAGCAGTGGCGACAGCTCCTACGAGCAGTACTTC. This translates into CASSGDSSYEQYF.

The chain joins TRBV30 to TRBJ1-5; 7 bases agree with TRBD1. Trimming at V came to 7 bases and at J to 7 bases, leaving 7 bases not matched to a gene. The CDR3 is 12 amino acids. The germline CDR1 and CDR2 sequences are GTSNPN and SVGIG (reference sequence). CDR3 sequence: CASKNRGQPQHF. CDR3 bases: TGTGCCTCGAAGAACAGGGGCCAGCCCCAGCATTTT.

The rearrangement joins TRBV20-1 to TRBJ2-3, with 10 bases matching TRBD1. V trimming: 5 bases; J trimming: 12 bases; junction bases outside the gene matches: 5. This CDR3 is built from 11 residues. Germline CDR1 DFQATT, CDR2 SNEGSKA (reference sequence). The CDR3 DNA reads TGCAGTGCTGGCCGGGACAGGGGCCAGTATTTT. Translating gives CSAGRDRGQYF.

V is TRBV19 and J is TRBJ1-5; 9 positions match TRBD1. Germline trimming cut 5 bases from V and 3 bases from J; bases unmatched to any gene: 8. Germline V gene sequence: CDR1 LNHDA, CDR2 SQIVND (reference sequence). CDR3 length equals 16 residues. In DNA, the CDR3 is TGTGCCAGTAGTCTACCGGGACAGGGATACAATCAGCCCCAGCATTTT. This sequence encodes CASSLPGQGYNQPQHF.

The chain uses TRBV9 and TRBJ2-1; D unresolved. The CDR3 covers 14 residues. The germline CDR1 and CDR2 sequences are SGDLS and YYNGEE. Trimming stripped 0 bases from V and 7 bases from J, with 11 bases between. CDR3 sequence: CASSVGRIPNEQFF. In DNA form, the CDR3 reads TGTGCCAGCAGCGTAGGTAGAATCCCAAATGAGCAGTTCTTC.

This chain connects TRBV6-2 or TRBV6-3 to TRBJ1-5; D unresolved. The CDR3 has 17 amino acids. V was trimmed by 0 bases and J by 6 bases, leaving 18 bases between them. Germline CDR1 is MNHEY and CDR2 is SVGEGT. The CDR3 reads CASSYSSWQVSVQPQHF. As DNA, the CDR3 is TGTGCCAGCAGTTACTCGAGTTGGCAGGTGTCCGTTCAGCCCCAGCATTTT.

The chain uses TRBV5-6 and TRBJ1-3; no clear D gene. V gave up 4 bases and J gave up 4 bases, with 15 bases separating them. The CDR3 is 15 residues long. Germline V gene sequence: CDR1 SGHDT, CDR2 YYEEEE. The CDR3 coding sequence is TGTGCCAGCAGCCAAGGCGGTTCGGGGGGAAACACCATATATTTT. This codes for CASSQGGSGGNTIYF.

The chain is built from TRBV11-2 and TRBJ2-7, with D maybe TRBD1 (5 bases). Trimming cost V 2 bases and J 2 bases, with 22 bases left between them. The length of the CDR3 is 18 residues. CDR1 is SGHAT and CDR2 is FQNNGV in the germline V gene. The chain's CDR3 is CASSLSASPVGQAYEQYF. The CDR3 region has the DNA TGTGCCAGCAGCTTATCTGCCTCCCCCGTGGGGCAAGCCTACGAGCAGTACTTC.

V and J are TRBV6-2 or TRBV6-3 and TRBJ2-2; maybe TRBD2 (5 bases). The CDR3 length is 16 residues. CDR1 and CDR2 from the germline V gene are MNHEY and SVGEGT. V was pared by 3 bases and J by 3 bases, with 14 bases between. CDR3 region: CASSYFSGIHTGELFF. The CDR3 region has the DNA TGTGCCAGCAGTTATTTTTCCGGGATACACACCGGGGAGCTGTTTTTT.

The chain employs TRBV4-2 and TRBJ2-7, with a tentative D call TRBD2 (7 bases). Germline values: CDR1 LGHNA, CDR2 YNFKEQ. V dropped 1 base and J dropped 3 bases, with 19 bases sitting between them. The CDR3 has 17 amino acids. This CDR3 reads CASSQVSGAGAFYEQYF. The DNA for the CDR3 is TGTGCCAGCAGCCAAGTGTCGGGGGCGGGGGCGTTCTACGAGCAGTACTTC.

The CDR3 here is CASSFSGAGELFF. The CDR3 coding sequence is TGTGCCAGCAGTTTTTCGGGGGCCGGGGAGCTGTTTTTT. The chain couples TRBV12-3 or TRBV12-4 to TRBJ2-2, with D possibly matching TRBD2 (6 bases). V was cut by 3 bases and J by 6 bases, with 8 bases left in between. CDR3 size: 13 residues.

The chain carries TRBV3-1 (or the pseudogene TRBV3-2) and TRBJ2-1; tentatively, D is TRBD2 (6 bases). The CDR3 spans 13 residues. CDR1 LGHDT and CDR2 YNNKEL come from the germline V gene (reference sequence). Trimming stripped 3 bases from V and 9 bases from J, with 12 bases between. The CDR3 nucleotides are TGTGCCAGCAGCCACGGGGGTGAGGCTGAGCAGTTCTTC. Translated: CASSHGGEAEQFF.

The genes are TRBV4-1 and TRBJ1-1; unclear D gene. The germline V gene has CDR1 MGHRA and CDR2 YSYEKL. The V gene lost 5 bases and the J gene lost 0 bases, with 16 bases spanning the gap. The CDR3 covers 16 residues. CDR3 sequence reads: CASSAGSSSLNTEAFF. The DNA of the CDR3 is TGCGCCAGCAGCGCGGGTTCCTCCTCACTGAACACTGAAGCTTTCTTT.

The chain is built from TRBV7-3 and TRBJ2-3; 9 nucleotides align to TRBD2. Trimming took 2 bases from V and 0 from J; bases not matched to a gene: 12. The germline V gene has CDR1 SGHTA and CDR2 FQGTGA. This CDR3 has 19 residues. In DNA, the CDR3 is TGTGCCAGCAGCTTATATTCCAGCGGGGGGCAATCTAGCACAGATACGCAGTATTTT. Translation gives CASSLYSSGGQSSTDTQYF.

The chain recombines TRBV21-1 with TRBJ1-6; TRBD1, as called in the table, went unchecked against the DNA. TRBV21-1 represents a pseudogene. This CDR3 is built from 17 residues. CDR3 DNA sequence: TGTGCCAGCAGGCATATCCACAACCTCTCCTATAATTCACCCCTCCACTTT. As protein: CASRHIHNLSYNSPLHF.

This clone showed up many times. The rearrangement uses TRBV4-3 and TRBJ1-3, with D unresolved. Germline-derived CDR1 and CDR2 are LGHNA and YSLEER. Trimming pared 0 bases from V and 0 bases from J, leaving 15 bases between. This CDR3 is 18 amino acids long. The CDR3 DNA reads TGCGCCAGCAGCCAAGACTCCCCCTTTAGTGTCTCTGGAAACACCATATATTTT. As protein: CASSQDSPFSVSGNTIYF.

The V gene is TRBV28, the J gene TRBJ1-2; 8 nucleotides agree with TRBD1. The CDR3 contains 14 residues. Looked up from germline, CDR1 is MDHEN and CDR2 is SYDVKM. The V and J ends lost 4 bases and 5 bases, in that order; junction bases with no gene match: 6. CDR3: CASSSTGEEYGYTF. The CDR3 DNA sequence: TGTGCCAGCAGTTCGACAGGGGAGGAATATGGCTACACCTTC.

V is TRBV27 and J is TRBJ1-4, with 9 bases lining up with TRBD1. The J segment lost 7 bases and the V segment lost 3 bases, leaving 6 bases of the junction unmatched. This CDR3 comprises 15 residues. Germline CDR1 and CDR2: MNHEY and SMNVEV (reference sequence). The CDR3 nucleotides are TGTGCCAGCAGTTTCGGACAGGGGCCACCTGAAAAACTGTTTTTT. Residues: CASSFGQGPPEKLFF.

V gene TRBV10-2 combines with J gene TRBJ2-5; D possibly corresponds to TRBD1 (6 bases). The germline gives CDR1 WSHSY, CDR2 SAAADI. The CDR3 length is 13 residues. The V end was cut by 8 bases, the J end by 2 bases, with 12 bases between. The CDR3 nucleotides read TGCGCCAGCTCCTCGGACAGACAAGAGACCCAGTACTTC. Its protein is CASSSDRQETQYF.

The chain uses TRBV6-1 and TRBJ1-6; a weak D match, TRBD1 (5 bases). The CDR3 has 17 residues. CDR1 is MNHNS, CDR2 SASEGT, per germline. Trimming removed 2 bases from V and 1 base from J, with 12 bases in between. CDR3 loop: CASSEIRGGSYNSPLHF. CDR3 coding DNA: TGTGCCAGCAGTGAAATCCGGGGGGGGTCCTATAATTCACCCCTCCACTTT.

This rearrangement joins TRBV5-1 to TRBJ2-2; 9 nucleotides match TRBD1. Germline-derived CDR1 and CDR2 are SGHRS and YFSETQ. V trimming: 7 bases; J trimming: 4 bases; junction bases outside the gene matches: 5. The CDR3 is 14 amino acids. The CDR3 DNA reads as TGCGCCAGCGGGGGGACAGGGCGCACCGGGGAGCTGTTTTTT. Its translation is CASGGTGRTGELFF.

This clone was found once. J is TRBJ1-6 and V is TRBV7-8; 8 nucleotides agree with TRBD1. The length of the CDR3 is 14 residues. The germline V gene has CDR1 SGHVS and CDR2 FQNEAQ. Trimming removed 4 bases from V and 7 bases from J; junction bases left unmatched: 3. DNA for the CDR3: TGTGCCAGCAGCTCAAGACAGGGGAATTCACCCCTCCACTTT. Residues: CASSSRQGNSPLHF.